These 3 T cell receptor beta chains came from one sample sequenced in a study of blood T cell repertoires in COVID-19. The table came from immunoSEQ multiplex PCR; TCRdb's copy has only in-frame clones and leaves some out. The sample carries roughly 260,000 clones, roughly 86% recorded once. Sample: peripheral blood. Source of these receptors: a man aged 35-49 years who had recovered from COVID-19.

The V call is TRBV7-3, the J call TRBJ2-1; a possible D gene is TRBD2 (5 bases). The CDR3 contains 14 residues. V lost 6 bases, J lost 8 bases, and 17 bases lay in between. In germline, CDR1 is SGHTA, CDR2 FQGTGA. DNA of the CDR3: TGTGCCAGCAGGAATGACCCGAGCGGCTATGAGCAGTTCTTC. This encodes CASRNDPSGYEQFF.

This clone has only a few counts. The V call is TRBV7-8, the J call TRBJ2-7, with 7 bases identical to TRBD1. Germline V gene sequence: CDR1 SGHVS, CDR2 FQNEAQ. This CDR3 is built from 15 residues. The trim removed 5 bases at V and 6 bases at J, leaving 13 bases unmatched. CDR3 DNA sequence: TGTGCCAGCAGCGTCGACGCGGCAGGGGGTGGCGAGCAGTACTTC. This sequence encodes CASSVDAAGGGEQYF.

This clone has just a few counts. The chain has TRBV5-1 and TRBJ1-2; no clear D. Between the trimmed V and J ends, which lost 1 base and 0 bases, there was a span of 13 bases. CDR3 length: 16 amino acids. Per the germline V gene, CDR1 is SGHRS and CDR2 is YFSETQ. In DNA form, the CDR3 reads TGCGCCAGCAGCTTGTCCTCACTGAAAACTAACTATGGCTACACCTTC. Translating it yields CASSLSSLKTNYGYTF.